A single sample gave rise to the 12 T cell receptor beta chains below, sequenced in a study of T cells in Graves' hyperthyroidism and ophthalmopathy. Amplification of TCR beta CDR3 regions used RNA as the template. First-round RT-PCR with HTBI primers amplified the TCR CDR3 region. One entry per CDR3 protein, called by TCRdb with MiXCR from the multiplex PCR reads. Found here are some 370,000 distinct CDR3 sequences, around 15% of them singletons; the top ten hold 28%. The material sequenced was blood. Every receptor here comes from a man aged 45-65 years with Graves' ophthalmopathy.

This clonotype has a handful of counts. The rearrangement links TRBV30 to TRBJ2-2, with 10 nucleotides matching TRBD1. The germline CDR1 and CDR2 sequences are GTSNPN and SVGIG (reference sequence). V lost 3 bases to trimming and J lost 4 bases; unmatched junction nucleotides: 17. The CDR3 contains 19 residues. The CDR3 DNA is TGTGCCTGGAGAGCATCCCCCTGGACAGGGGGAGGGGGCACCGGGGAGCTGTTTTTT. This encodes CAWRASPWTGGGGTGELFF.

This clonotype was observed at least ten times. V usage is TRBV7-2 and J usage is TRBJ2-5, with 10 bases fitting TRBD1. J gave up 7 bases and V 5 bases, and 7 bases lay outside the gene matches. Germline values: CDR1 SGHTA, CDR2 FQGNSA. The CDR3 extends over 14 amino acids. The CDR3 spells CASSPGQGPRTQYF. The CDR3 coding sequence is TGTGCCAGCAGCCCGGGACAGGGGCCCAGGACCCAGTACTTC.

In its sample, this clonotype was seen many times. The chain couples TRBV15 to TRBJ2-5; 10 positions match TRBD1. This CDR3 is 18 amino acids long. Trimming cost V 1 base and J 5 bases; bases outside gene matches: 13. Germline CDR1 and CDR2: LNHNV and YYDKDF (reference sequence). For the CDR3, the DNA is TGTGCCACCAGCAGAGCCCATGGAATGACAGGGGGCAGGGAGACCCAGTACTTC. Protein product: CATSRAHGMTGGRETQYF.

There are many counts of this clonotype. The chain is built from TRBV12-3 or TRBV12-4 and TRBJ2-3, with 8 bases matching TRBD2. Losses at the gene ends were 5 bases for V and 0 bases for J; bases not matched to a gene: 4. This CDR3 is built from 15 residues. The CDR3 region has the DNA TGTGCCAGCAGTCTCAGACTAGCGAGCACAGATACGCAGTATTTT. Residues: CASSLRLASTDTQYF.

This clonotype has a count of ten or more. This chain's CDR3 is CAWIRGFEAFF. DNA of the CDR3: TGTGCCTGGATCAGGGGATTTGAAGCTTTCTTT. The rearrangement uses TRBV30 and TRBJ1-1; a possible D gene is TRBD1 (6 bases). Germline-derived CDR1 and CDR2 are GTSNPN and SVGIG (reference sequence). There are 11 residues in the CDR3. V was cut by 4 bases and J by 7 bases, with 10 bases left in between.

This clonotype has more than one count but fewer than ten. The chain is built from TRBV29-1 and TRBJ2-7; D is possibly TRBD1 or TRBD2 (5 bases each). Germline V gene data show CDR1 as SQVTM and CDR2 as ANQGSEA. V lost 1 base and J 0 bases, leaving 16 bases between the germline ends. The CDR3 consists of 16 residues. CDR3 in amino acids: CSVEGSEAGSSYEQYF. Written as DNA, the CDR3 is TGCAGCGTTGAAGGTAGTGAGGCAGGGAGCTCCTACGAGCAGTACTTC.

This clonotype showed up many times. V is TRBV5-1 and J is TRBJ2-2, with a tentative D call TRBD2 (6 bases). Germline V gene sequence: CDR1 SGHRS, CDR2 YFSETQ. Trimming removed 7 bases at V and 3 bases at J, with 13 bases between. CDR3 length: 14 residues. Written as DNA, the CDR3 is TGCGCCAGCGCCAAGCGGAGGGACACCGGGGAGCTGTTTTTT. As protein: CASAKRRDTGELFF.

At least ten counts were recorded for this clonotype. The CDR3 region has the DNA TGCAGTGCTCTTCCTCCGGGACTAGCCAAAGATACGCAGTATTTT. It encodes CSALPPGLAKDTQYF. The chain uses TRBV20-1 and TRBJ2-3; TRBD2 matches at 9 bases. CDR1 is DFQATT, CDR2 SNEGSKA, per germline (reference sequence). This CDR3 comprises 15 residues. The junction had 11 bases not matched to a gene; V was cut back by 5 bases and J by 5 bases.

The CDR3 nucleotides are TGTGCCACCAGTGAAGCCGGGACAGGGTTCAATGAGCAGTTCTTC. It codes for CATSEAGTGFNEQFF. This chain connects TRBV24-1 to TRBJ2-1; 9 nucleotides align to TRBD1. The germline V gene has CDR1 KGHDR and CDR2 SFDVKD. The CDR3 sequence is 15 residues long. V lost 4 bases and J lost 6; bases outside the gene matches: 6.

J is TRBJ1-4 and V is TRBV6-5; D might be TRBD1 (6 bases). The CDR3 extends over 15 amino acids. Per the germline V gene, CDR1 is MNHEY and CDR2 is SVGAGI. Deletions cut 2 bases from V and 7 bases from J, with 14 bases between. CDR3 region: CASSYGGLSSEKLFF. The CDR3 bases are TGTGCCAGCAGTTACGGGGGCCTGAGTTCTGAAAAACTGTTTTTT.

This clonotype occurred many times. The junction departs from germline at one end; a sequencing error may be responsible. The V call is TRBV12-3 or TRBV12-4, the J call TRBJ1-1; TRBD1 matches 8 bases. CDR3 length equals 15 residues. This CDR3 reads CASSLAGTGVTGAFF. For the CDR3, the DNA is TGTGCCAGCAGTTTAGCCGGGACAGGAGTCACTGGAGCTTTCTTT.

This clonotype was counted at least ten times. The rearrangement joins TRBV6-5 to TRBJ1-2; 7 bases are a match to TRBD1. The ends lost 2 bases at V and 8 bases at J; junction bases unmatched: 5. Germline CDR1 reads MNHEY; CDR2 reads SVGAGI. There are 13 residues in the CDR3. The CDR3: CASSYKTGLGYTF. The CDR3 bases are TGTGCCAGCAGTTACAAGACAGGGCTAGGCTACACCTTC.